These T cell receptor beta chains were read from a single sample in a study of cytomegalovirus exposure and HLA in healthy donors. TCRdb's copy holds only in-frame clones and misses some; the assay was immunoSEQ multiplex PCR. The data contain under 200,000 clones, roughly 86% of them seen just once; the ten biggest clones take up about a tenth. The sequenced sample consisted of PBMCs. Receptors originate from a woman aged 18-30 years in good health and CMV-seropositive. The CDR3 runs from the conserved cysteine through the conserved F or W. The D gene is left open where the match is weak. Some rows have no size entry. The others give once, few or many, or a class for an expanded clone.

V: TRBV5-4; J: TRBJ1-5; size: .; D: TRBD1; CDR3: CASSLFETGGNQPQHF; DNA: TGTGCCAGCAGCTTGTTCGAGACAGGGGGCAATCAGCCCCAGCATTTT
V: TRBV5-1; J: TRBJ2-5; size: .; D: .; CDR3: CASSFGQNQETQYF; DNA: TGCGCCAGCAGCTTCGGACAGAACCAAGAGACCCAGTACTTC
V: TRBV5-6; J: TRBJ1-3; size: .; D: .; CDR3: CASSLGLTSSSGNTIYF; DNA: TGTGCCAGCAGCTTGGGACTGACCTCAAGCTCTGGAAACACCATATATTTT
V: TRBV7-9; J: TRBJ2-1; size: once; D: TRBD1; CDR3: CASSLYGTGYYNEQFF; DNA: TGTGCCAGCAGCTTATATGGGACAGGGTACTACAATGAGCAGTTCTTC
V: TRBV19; J: TRBJ1-2; size: .; D: TRBD1; CDR3: CASSITGTEKNTF; DNA: TGTGCCAGTAGCATAACCGGGACAGAGAAAAACACCTTC
V: TRBV2; J: TRBJ2-7; size: once; D: .; CDR3: CASGRLNPLATRYEQYF; DNA: TGTGCCAGCGGACGACTGAACCCGCTAGCGACCAGGTACGAGCAGTACTTC
V: TRBV6-1; J: TRBJ1-2; size: .; D: .; CDR3: CASSEQTRVGYTF; DNA: TGTGCCAGCAGTGAACAAACCAGGGTCGGCTACACCTTC
V: TRBV7-2; J: TRBJ2-3; size: .; D: .; CDR3: CASSQSRDTADTQYF; DNA: TGTGCCAGCAGCCAAAGTCGGGACACAGCAGATACGCAGTATTTT
V: TRBV10-1; J: TRBJ2-3; size: .; D: .; CDR3: CASSECSRVRQYF; DNA: TGCGCCAGCAGTGAGTGTAGCCGGGTAAGGCAGTATTTT
V: TRBV6-4; J: TRBJ2-2; size: .; D: .; CDR3: CASSARDTGELFF; DNA: TGTGCCAGCAGTGCCAGGGACACCGGGGAGCTGTTTTTT
V: TRBV7-2; J: TRBJ2-7; size: .; D: .; CDR3: CASSSVRSGPSYEQYF; DNA: TGTGCCAGCAGCTCCGTCCGGAGCGGGCCTTCCTACGAGCAGTACTTC
V: TRBV9; J: TRBJ1-5; size: .; D: .; CDR3: CARRSLSNQPQHF; DNA: TGTGCCAGGAGGAGCCTTAGCAATCAGCCCCAGCATTTT
V: TRBV18; J: TRBJ1-5; size: .; D: TRBD1; CDR3: CASSLGQGGNQPQHF; DNA: TGTGCCAGCTCACTCGGACAGGGCGGCAATCAGCCCCAGCATTTT
V: TRBV5-4; J: TRBJ1-4; size: .; D: .; CDR3: CASSPQGGLSEKLFF; DNA: TGTGCCAGCAGCCCCCAGGGAGGGTTGAGTGAAAAACTGTTTTTT
V: TRBV6-5; J: TRBJ1-5; size: .; D: TRBD1; CDR3: CASSSDRRNQPQHF; DNA: TGTGCCAGCAGCTCGGACAGGAGGAATCAGCCCCAGCATTTT
V: TRBV4-3; J: TRBJ2-7; size: .; D: TRBD2; CDR3: CASSQGSSGFYEQYF; DNA: TGCGCCAGCAGCCAAGGGTCTAGCGGGTTCTACGAGCAGTACTTC
V: TRBV27; J: TRBJ1-1; size: .; D: .; CDR3: CASSFLADTEAFF; DNA: TGTGCCAGCAGTTTCCTCGCGGACACTGAAGCTTTCTTT
V: TRBV19; J: TRBJ1-1; size: few; D: TRBD1; CDR3: CATTGEWTEAFF; DNA: TGTGCCACAACAGGGGAATGGACTGAAGCTTTCTTT
V: TRBV9; J: TRBJ2-3; size: .; D: .; CDR3: CASSVFGGPSTDTQYF; DNA: TGTGCCAGCAGCGTATTTGGCGGTCCTAGCACAGATACGCAGTATTTT
V: TRBV11-2; J: TRBJ2-7; size: .; D: TRBD2; CDR3: CASSLTAGAPYEQYF; DNA: TGTGCCAGCAGCTTAACGGCGGGAGCTCCCTACGAGCAGTACTTC
V: TRBV4-1; J: TRBJ2-7; size: .; D: TRBD2; CDR3: CASSQDPGTSGRSSYEQYF; DNA: TGCGCCAGCAGCCAAGACCCCGGGACTAGCGGGAGGTCCTCCTACGAGCAGTACTTC
V: TRBV6-6; J: TRBJ1-4; size: .; D: .; CDR3: CATHTVAGSEKLFF; DNA: TGTGCCACTCACACAGTGGCAGGAAGTGAAAAACTGTTTTTT
V: TRBV5-4; J: TRBJ2-1; size: .; D: TRBD2; CDR3: CASSTTSGVYNEQFF; DNA: TGTGCCAGCAGCACCACTAGCGGGGTCTACAATGAGCAGTTCTTC
V: TRBV6-5; J: TRBJ2-3; size: .; D: TRBD1; CDR3: CASSYRTGGTDTQYF; DNA: TGTGCCAGCAGTTATCGGACAGGGGGAACAGATACGCAGTATTTT
V: TRBV7-2; J: TRBJ1-4; size: .; D: .; CDR3: CASSLGYTGEKLFF; DNA: TGTGCCAGCAGCTTAGGCTATACAGGGGAAAAACTGTTTTTT
V: TRBV6-1; J: TRBJ2-3; size: .; D: .; CDR3: CASRSSTDTQYF; DNA: TGTGCCAGCAGATCTAGCACAGATACGCAGTATTTT
V: TRBV6-5; J: TRBJ2-3; size: .; D: TRBD2; CDR3: CASSYFGGGSPDTQYF; DNA: TGTGCCAGCAGTTACTTTGGGGGAGGGAGCCCAGATACGCAGTATTTT
V: TRBV12-5; J: TRBJ2-1; size: .; D: .; CDR3: CASGLEGGVINEQFF; DNA: TGTGCTAGTGGTTTGGAGGGGGGGGTTATCAATGAGCAGTTCTTC
V: TRBV5-6; J: TRBJ2-3; size: .; D: TRBD1; CDR3: CASSFRTGASTDTQYF; DNA: TGTGCCAGCAGCTTCCGGACAGGAGCTAGCACAGATACGCAGTATTTT
V: TRBV30; J: TRBJ1-2; size: .; D: TRBD1; CDR3: CAWSPDRDNYGYTF; DNA: TGTGCCTGGAGTCCGGACAGGGATAACTATGGCTACACCTTC
V: TRBV9; J: TRBJ1-1; size: .; D: .; CDR3: CASSPSTEAFF; DNA: TGTGCCAGCAGCCCCTCTACTGAAGCTTTCTTT
V: TRBV19; J: TRBJ1-4; size: .; D: TRBD1; CDR3: CASSIGPSTGISEKLFF; DNA: TGTGCCAGTAGTATCGGCCCCTCGACAGGGATTAGTGAAAAACTGTTTTTT
V: TRBV28; J: TRBJ2-2; size: .; D: TRBD2; CDR3: CASSFFSGSSTGELFF; DNA: TGTGCCAGCAGTTTTTTTAGCGGGAGTTCAACCGGGGAGCTGTTTTTT
V: TRBV29-1; J: TRBJ2-7; size: .; D: TRBD1; CDR3: CSVGDRGYEQYF; DNA: TGCAGCGTTGGCGACAGGGGCTACGAGCAGTACTTC
V: TRBV9; J: TRBJ2-1; size: .; D: .; CDR3: CASTDGSRGDEQFF; DNA: TGTGCCAGCACTGACGGGAGCCGCGGGGATGAGCAGTTCTTC
V: TRBV13; J: TRBJ2-1; size: .; D: TRBD2; CDR3: CASSLGLAGDRYEQFF; DNA: TGTGCCAGCAGCTTAGGGTTAGCGGGAGATAGGTATGAGCAGTTCTTC
V: TRBV28; J: TRBJ1-2; size: .; D: .; CDR3: CASSQSSVYYGYTF; DNA: TGTGCCAGCAGTCAATCCTCAGTCTACTATGGCTACACCTTC
V: TRBV9; J: TRBJ2-3; size: .; D: TRBD2; CDR3: CASSVFATSGTDTQYF; DNA: TGTGCCAGCAGCGTTTTCGCGACTAGCGGAACAGATACGCAGTATTTT
V: TRBV19; J: TRBJ1-5; size: .; D: .; CDR3: CASSILSGFGQPQHF; DNA: TGTGCCAGTAGTATATTATCGGGGTTCGGGCAGCCCCAGCATTTT
V: TRBV21-1; J: TRBJ2-1; size: .; D: .; CDR3: CASSKAGREGQSSYNEQFF; DNA: TGTGCCAGCAGCAAAGCCGGGCGGGAGGGCCAAAGCTCCTACAATGAGCAGTTCTTC
V: TRBV6-5; J: TRBJ2-5; size: .; D: .; CDR3: CASSVGGQETQYF; DNA: TGTGCCAGCTCGGTCGGCGGACAAGAGACCCAGTACTTC
V: TRBV16; J: TRBJ1-2; size: .; D: .; CDR3: CASSTYIYGYTF; DNA: TGTGCCAGCAGCACCTATATTTATGGCTACACCTTC
V: TRBV18; J: TRBJ2-2; size: .; D: TRBD1; CDR3: CASSAGTGDTGELFF; DNA: TGTGCCAGCTCAGCCGGGACAGGGGACACCGGGGAGCTGTTTTTT
V: TRBV18; J: TRBJ2-3; size: .; D: .; CDR3: CASSPWSQTQYF; DNA: TGTGCCAGCTCACCATGGAGTCAGACGCAGTATTTT
V: TRBV14; J: TRBJ1-2; size: .; D: .; CDR3: CASSPTRRTDSYGYTF; DNA: TGTGCCAGCAGCCCAACCCGCCGGACAGATAGCTATGGCTACACCTTC
V: TRBV6-5; J: TRBJ1-2; size: .; D: TRBD1; CDR3: CATIQGARGYTF; DNA: TGTGCCACCATACAGGGGGCGCGCGGCTACACCTTC
V: TRBV27; J: TRBJ2-7; size: .; D: .; CDR3: CASSQGEGEQYF; DNA: TGTGCCAGCAGCCAAGGGGAAGGCGAGCAGTACTTC
V: TRBV5-8; J: TRBJ2-7; size: .; D: .; CDR3: CASSLPPYEQYF; DNA: TGTGCCAGCAGCCTACCTCCCTACGAGCAGTACTTC
V: TRBV27; J: TRBJ2-2; size: .; D: .; CDR3: CASREIGELFF; DNA: TGTGCCAGCCGGGAAATCGGGGAGCTGTTTTTT
V: TRBV6-6; J: TRBJ2-4; size: .; D: TRBD1; CDR3: CASSDDGTAQYF; DNA: TGTGCCAGCAGCGACGATGGGACAGCACAGTACTTC
V: TRBV5-1; J: TRBJ2-3; size: .; D: TRBD1; CDR3: CASSFLIRTGADTDTQYF; DNA: TGCGCCAGCAGCTTCCTCATTAGGACAGGGGCCGACACAGATACGCAGTATTTT
V: TRBV7-8; J: TRBJ2-7; size: .; D: .; CDR3: CASRSGPGHPYEQYF; DNA: TGTGCCAGCAGGTCAGGCCCGGGACACCCCTACGAGCAGTACTTC
V: TRBV30; J: TRBJ2-7; size: .; D: TRBD2; CDR3: CAWRRGAGVYEQYF; DNA: TGTGCCTGGAGAAGAGGAGCGGGAGTCTACGAGCAGTACTTC
V: TRBV11-3; J: TRBJ2-3; size: .; D: .; CDR3: CASSSGNPQYF; DNA: TGTGCCAGCAGCTCAGGGAACCCGCAGTATTTT